This TCR beta chain is from a study of post-analysis software for immune sequencing data. Study overall: Included courses were relapsing-remitting and secondary progressive multiple sclerosis; progressive-relapsing multiple sclerosis was also included. General study findings and limits: Patients showed TRBV5-6, TRBV5-1 and TRBV20-1 among several TRBV segments more frequent than in controls. There was significantly lower normalized Chao1 diversity in multiple sclerosis patients than in controls. Under the F measure, samples that were prepared in one batch clustered strongly together.

About this clonotype: Its antigen remains unknown.

Carried by the TCR beta cDNA libraries were unique molecular identifiers. Out of roughly 0.85 to 10 million T cells, 450,000 to 600,000 cDNA molecules were generated. TCRdb recomputed calls from the PCR reads with MiXCR, one row per CDR3 protein. The sample yields around 440,000 distinct CDR3 sequences, 40% to 55% seen once. V was shortened by 4 bases and J by 6 bases, with 5 bases between the two germline ends. CDR1 and CDR2 (germline): KGHDR, SFDVKD. The CDR3 runs 12 residues. The rearrangement links TRBV24-1 to TRBJ2-2; D unresolved. This TCR derives from a girl aged 5-17 years with multiple sclerosis. Material: blood. The CDR3 DNA reads TGTGCCACCAGTGACTCCCCCGGGGAGCTGTTTTTT. Residues: CATSDSPGELFF.